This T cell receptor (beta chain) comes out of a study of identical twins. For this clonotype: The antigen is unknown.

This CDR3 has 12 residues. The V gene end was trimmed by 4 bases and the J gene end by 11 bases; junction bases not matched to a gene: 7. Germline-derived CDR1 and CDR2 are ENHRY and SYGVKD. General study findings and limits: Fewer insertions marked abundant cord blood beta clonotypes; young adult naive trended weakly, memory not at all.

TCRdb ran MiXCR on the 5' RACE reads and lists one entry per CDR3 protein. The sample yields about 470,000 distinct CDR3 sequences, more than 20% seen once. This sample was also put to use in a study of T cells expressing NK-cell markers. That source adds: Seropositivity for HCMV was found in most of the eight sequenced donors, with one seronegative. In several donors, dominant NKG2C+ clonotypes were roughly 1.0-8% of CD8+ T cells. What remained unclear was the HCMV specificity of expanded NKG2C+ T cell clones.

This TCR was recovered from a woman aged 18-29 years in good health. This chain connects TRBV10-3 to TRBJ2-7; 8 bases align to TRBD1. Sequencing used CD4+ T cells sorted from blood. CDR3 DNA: TGTGCCATCAGTGGGGTGACAGGGGAGGAGTACTTC. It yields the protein CAISGVTGEEYF.